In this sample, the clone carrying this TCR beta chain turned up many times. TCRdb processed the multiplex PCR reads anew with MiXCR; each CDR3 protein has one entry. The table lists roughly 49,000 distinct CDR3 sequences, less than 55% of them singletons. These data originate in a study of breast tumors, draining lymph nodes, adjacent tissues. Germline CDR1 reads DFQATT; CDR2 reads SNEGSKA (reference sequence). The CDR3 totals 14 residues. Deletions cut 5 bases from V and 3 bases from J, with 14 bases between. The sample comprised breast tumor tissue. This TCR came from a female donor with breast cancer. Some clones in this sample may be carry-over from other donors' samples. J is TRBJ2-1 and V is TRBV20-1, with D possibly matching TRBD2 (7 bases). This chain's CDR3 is CSARGASGYNEQFF. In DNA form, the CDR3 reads TGCAGTGCTCGGGGGGCTAGCGGCTACAATGAGCAGTTCTTC.